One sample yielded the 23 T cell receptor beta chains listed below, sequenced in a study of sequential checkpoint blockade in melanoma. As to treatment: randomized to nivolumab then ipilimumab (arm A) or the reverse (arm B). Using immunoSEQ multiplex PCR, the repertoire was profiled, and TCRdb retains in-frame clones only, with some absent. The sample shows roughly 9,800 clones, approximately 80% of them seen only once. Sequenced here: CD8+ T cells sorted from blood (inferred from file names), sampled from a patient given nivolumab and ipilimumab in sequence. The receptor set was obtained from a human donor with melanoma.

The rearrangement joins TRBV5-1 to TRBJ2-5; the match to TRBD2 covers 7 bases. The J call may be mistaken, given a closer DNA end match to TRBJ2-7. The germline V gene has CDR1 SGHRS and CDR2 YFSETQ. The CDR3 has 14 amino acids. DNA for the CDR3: TGCGCCAGCAGCTTGGATGGGGGGGTTCGCGAGCAGTACTTC. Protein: CASSLDGGVREQYF.

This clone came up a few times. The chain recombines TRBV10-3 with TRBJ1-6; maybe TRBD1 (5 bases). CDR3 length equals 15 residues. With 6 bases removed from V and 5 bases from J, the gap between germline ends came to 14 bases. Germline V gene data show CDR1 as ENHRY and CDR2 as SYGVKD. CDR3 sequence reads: CAISHDSFDNSPLHF. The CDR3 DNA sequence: TGTGCCATCAGCCACGACAGTTTTGATAATTCACCCCTCCACTTT.

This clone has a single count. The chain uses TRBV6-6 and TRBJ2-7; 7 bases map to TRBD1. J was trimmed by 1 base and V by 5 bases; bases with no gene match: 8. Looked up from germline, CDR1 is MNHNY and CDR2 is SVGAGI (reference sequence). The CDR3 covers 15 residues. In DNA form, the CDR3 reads TGTGCCAGCAGTGGCGACGGGACAGAGTCCTACGAGCAGTACTTC. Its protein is CASSGDGTESYEQYF.

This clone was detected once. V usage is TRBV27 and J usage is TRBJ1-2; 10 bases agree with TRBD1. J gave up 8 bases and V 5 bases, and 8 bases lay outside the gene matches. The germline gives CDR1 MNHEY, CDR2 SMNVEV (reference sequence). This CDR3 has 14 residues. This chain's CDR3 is CASSGQGVLRGYTF. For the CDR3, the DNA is TGTGCCAGCAGTGGACAGGGGGTTTTGAGGGGCTACACCTTC.

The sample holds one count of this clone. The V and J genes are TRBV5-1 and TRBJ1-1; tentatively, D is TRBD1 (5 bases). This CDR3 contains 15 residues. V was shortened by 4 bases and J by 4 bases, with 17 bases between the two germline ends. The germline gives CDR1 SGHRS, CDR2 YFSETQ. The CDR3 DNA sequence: TGCGCCAGCAGCGTGCAGCCGGGGGTCGGCACTGAAGCTTTCTTT. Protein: CASSVQPGVGTEAFF.

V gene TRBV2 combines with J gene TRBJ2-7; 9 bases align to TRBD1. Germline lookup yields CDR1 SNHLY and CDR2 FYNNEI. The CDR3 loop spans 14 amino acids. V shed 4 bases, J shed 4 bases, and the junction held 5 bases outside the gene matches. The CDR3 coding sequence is TGTGCCAGCAGTGTCTGGACAGGGGATTACGAGCAGTACTTC. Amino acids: CASSVWTGDYEQYF. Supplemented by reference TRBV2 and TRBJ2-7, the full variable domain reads EPEVTQTPSHQVTQMGQEVILRCVPISNHLYFYWYRQILGQKVEFLVSFYNNEISEKSEIFDDQFSVERPDGSNFTLKIRSTKLEDSAMYFCASSVWTGDYEQYFGPGTRLTVT.

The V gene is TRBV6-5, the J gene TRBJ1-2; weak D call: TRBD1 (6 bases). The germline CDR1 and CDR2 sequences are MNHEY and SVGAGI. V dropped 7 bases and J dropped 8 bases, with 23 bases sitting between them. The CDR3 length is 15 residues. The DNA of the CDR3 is TGTGCCAGCACGCCTTTCTTGGGGGGGGCTGACGGCTACACCTTC. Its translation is CASTPFLGGADGYTF.

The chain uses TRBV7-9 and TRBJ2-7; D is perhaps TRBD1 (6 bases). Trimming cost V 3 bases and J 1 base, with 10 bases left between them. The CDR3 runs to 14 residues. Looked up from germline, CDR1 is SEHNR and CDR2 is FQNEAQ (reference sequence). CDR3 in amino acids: CASSFPGQSYEQYF. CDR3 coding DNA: TGTGCCAGCAGCTTCCCAGGACAGTCCTACGAGCAGTACTTC.

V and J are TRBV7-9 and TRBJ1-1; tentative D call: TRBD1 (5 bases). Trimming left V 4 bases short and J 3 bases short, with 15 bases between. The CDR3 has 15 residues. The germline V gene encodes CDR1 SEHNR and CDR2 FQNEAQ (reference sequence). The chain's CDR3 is CASSSDSDSHTEAFF. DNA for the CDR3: TGTGCCAGCAGCTCAGACAGTGATTCGCACACTGAAGCTTTCTTT.

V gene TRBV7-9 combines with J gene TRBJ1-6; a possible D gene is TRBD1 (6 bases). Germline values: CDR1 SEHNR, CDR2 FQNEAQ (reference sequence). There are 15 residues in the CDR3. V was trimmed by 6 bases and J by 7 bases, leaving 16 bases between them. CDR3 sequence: CASSSPGHRNSPLHF. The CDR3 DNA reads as TGTGCCAGCAGTAGTCCGGGACACCGAAATTCACCCCTCCACTTT.

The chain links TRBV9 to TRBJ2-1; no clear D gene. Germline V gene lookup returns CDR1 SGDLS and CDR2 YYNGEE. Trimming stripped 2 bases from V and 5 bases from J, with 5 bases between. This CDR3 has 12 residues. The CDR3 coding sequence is TGTGCCAGCAGCGTTCAGAACAATGAGCAGTTCTTC. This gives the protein CASSVQNNEQFF.

CDR3 bases: TGTGCCAGCAGTCCTACCGGGACAGGGAACTACGAGCAGTACTTC. It codes for CASSPTGTGNYEQYF. This chain connects TRBV27 to TRBJ2-7, with TRBD1 matching 9 bases. Germline CDR1 MNHEY, CDR2 SMNVEV (reference sequence). This CDR3 comprises 15 residues. Losses at the gene ends were 5 bases for V and 3 bases for J; bases not matched to a gene: 8.

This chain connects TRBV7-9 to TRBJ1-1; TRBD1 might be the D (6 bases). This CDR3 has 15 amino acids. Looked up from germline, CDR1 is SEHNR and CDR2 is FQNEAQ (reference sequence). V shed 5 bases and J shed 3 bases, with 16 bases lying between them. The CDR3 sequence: CASSLPTGDYTEAFF. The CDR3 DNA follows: TGTGCCAGCAGCCTACCGACAGGAGACTACACTGAAGCTTTCTTT.

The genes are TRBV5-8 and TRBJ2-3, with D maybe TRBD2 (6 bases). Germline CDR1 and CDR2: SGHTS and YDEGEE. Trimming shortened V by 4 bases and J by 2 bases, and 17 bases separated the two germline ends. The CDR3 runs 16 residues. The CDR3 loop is CASSPDYLSNTDTQYF. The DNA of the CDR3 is TGTGCCAGCAGCCCGGACTACCTATCGAACACAGATACGCAGTATTTT.

CDR3 protein: CASSWEGTSTFPAEQYF. The CDR3 nucleotides read TGTGCCAGCAGTTGGGAAGGGACTTCCACCTTTCCCGCCGAGCAGTACTTC. The V call is TRBV27, the J call TRBJ2-7, with a weak D call TRBD2 (6 bases). V was trimmed by 4 bases and J by 6 bases, leaving 25 bases between them. Germline CDR1 is MNHEY and CDR2 is SMNVEV (reference sequence). This CDR3 is 17 amino acids long.

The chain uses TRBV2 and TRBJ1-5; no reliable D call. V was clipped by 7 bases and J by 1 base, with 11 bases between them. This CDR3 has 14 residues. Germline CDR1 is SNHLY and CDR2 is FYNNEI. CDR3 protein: CASTRGLSNQPQHF. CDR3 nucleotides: TGTGCCAGCACCCGAGGGCTGAGCAATCAGCCCCAGCATTTT. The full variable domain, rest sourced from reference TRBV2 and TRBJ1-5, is EPEVTQTPSHQVTQMGQEVILRCVPISNHLYFYWYRQILGQKVEFLVSFYNNEISEKSEIFDDQFSVERPDGSNFTLKIRSTKLEDSAMYFCASTRGLSNQPQHFGDGTRLSIL.

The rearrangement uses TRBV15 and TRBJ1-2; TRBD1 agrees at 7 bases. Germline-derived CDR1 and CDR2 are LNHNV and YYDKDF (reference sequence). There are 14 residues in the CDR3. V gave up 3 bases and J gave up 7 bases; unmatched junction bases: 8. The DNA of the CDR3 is TGTGCCACCAGCAGCGACAGGGTCTCTGGTGGCTACACCTTC. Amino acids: CATSSDRVSGGYTF.

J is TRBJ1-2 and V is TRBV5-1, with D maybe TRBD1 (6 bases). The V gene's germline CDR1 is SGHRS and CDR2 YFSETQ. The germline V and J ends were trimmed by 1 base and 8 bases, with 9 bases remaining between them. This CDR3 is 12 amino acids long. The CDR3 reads CASSLTGNGYTF. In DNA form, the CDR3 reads TGCGCCAGCAGCTTGACAGGGAACGGCTACACCTTC. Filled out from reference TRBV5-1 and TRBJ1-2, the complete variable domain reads KAGVTQTPRYLIKTRGQQVTLSCSPISGHRSVSWYQQTPGQGLQFLFEYFSETQRNKGNFPGRFSGRQFSNSRSEMNVSTLELGDSALYLCASSLTGNGYTFGSGTRLTVV.

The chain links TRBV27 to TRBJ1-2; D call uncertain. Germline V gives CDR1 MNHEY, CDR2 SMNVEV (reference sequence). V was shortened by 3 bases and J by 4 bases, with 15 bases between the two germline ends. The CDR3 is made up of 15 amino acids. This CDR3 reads CASSLIEGSGYGYTF. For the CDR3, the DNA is TGTGCCAGCAGTTTGATAGAGGGTTCAGGCTATGGCTACACCTTC.

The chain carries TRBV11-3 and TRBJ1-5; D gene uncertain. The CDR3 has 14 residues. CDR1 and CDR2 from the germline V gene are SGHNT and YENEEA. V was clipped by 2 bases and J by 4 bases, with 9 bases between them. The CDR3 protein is CASSLSAGNQPQHF. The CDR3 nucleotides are TGTGCCAGCAGCTTATCGGCAGGTAATCAGCCCCAGCATTTT.

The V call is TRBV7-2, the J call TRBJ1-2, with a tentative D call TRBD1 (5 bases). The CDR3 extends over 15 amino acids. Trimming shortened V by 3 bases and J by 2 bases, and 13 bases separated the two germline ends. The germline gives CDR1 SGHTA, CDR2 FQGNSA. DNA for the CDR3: TGTGCCAGCAGCTTTGGCACAGGTGACAACTATGGCTACACCTTC. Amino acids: CASSFGTGDNYGYTF.

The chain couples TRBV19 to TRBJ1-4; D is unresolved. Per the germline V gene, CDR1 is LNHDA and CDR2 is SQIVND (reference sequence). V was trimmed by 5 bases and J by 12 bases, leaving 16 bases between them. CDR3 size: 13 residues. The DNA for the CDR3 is TGTGCCAGTAGTTATCCGGGGAATAAGGAACTGTTTTTT. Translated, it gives CASSYPGNKELFF.

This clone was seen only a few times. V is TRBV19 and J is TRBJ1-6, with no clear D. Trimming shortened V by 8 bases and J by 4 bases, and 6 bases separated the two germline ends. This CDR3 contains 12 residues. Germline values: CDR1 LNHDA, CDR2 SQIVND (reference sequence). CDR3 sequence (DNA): TGTGCCAGTTCCAAATATAATTCACCCCTCCACTTT. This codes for CASSKYNSPLHF.